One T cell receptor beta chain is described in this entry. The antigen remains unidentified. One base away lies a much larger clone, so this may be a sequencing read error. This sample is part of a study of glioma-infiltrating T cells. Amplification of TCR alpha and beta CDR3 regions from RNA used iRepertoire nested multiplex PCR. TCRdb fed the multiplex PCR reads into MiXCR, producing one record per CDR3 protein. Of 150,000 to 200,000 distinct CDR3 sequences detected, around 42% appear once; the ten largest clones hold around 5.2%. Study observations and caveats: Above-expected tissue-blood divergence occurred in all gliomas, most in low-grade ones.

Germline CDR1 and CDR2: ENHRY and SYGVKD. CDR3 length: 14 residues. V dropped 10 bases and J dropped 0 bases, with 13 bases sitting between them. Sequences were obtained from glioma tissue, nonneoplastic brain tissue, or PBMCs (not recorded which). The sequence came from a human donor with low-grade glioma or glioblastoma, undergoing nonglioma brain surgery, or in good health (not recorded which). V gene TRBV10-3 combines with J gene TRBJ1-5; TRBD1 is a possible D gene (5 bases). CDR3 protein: CATWGEVSNQPQHF. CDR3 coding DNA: TGTGCCACCTGGGGGGAAGTTAGCAATCAGCCCCAGCATTTT.